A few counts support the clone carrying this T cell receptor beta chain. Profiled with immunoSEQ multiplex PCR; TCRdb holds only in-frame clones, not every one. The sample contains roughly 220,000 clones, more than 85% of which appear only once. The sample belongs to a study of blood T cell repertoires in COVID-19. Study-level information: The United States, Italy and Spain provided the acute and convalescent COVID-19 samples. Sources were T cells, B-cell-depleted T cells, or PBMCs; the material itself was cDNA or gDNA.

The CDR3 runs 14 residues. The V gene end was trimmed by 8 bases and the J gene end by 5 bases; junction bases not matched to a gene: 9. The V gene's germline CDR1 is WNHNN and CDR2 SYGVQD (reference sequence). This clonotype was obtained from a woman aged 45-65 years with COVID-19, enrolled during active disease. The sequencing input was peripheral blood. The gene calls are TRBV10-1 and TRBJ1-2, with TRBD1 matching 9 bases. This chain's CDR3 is CASAPGTGLYGYTF. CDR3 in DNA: TGCGCCAGCGCACCCGGGACAGGGCTGTATGGCTACACCTTC.